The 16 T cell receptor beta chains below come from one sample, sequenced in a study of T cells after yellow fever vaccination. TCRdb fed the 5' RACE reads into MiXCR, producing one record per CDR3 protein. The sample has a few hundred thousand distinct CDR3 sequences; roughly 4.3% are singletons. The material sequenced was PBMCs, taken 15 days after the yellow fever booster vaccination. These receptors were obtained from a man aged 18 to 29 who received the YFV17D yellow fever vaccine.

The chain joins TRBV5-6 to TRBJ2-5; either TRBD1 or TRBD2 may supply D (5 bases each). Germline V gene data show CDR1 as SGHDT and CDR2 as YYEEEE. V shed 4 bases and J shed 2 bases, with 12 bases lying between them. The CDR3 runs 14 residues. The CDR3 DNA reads TGTGCCAGCAGCCCGAAGTGGGGGCAAGAGACCCAGTACTTC. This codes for CASSPKWGQETQYF.

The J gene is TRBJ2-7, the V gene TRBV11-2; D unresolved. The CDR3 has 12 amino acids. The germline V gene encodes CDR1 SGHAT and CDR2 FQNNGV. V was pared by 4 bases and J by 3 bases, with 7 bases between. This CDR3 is CASSSHIYEQYF. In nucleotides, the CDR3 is TGTGCCAGCAGCTCCCATATCTACGAGCAGTACTTC.

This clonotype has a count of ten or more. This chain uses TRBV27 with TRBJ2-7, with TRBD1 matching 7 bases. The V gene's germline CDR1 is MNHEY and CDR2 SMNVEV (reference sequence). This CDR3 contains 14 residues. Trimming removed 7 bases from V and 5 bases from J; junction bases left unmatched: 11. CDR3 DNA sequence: TGTGCCAGCACAATGACCACAGGGGCCCACGAGCAGTACGTC. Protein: CASTMTTGAHEQYV.

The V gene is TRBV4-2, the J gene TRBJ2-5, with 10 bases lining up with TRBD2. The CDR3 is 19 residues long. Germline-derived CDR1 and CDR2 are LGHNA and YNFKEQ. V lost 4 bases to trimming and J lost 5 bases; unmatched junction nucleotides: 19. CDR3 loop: CASSPWGTSGDPTGETQYF. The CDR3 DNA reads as TGTGCCAGCAGCCCCTGGGGCACTAGCGGGGACCCCACGGGGGAGACCCAGTACTTC.

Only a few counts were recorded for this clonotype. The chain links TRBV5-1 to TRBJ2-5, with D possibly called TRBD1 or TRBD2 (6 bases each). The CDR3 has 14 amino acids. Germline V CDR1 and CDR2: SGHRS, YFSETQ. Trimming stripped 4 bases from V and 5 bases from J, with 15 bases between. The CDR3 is CASSPGAFPETQYF. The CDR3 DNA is TGCGCCAGCAGCCCGGGGGCGTTTCCCGAGACCCAGTACTTC.

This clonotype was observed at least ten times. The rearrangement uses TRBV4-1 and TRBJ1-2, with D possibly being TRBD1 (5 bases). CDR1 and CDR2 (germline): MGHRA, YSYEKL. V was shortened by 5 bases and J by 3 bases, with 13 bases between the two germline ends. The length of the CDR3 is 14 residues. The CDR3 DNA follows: TGCGCCAGCAGCGGACACGGGGGTGACTATGGCTACACCTTC. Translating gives CASSGHGGDYGYTF.

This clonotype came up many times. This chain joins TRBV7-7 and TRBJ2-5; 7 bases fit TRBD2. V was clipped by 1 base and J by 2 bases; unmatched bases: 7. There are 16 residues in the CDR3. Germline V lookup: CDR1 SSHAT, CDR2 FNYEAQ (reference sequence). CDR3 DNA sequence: TGTGCCAGCAGCTTAGGTGCTAGCGGCGGACAAGAGACCCAGTACTTC. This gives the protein CASSLGASGGQETQYF.

Written as DNA, the CDR3 is TGTGCCAGCAGCCGACGGACAGGGGGGGATGAGCAGTTCTTC. Protein: CASSRRTGGDEQFF. This chain joins TRBV4-2 and TRBJ2-1, with 10 bases that match TRBD1. Per germline, CDR1 LGHNA and CDR2 YNFKEQ. V was pared by 4 bases and J by 8 bases, with 5 bases of the junction left unmatched. The CDR3 contains 14 residues.

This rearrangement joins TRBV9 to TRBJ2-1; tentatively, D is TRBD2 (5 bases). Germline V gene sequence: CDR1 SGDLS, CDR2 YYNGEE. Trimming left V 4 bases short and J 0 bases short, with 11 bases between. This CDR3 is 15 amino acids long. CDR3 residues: CASSPRRTSYNEQFF. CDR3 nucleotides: TGTGCCAGCAGCCCCCGGAGGACCTCCTACAATGAGCAGTTCTTC. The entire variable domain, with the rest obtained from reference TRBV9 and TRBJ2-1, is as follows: DSGVTQTPKHLITATGQRVTLRCSPRSGDLSVYWYQQSLDQGLQFLIQYYNGEERAKGNILERFSAQQFPDLHSELNLSSLELGDSALYFCASSPRRTSYNEQFFGPGTRLTVL.

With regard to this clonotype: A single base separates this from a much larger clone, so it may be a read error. The CDR3 region is CASSKRDGTEETRYF. The CDR3 coding sequence is TGCGCCAGCAGCAAAAGGGACGGGACGGAAGAGACCCGGTACTTC. J is TRBJ2-5 and V is TRBV5-1; D tentatively reads TRBD1 or TRBD2 (5 bases each). This CDR3 contains 15 residues. Germline V gene sequence: CDR1 SGHRS, CDR2 YFSETQ.

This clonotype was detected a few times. The CDR3 sequence: CASSSPPRLAVWMSSYNEQFF. DNA of the CDR3: TGTGCCAGTAGTTCCCCCCCGAGACTAGCGGTCTGGATGAGCTCCTACAATGAGCAGTTCTTC. The chain carries TRBV19 and TRBJ2-1; 9 bases map to TRBD2. Germline CDR1 LNHDA, CDR2 SQIVND (reference sequence). This CDR3 spans 21 amino acids. Trimming took 5 bases from V and 0 from J; bases not matched to a gene: 20.

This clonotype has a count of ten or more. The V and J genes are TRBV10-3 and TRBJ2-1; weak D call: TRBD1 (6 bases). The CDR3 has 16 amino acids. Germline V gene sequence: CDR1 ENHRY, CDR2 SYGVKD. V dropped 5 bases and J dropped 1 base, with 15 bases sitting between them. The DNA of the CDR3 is TGTGCCATCAGTCCCTCACCGACAGGTTCCTACAATGAGCAGTTCTTC. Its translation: CAISPSPTGSYNEQFF.

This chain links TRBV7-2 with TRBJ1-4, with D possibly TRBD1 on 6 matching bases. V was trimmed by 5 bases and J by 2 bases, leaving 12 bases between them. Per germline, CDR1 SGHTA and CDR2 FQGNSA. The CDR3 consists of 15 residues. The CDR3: CASSLDSGTNEKLFF. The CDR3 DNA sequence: TGTGCCAGCAGCCTGGACAGTGGGACTAATGAAAAACTGTTTTTT.

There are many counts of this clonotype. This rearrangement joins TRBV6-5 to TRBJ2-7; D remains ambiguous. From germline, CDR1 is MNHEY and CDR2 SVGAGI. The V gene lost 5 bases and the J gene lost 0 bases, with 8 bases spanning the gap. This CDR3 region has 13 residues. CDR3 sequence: CASSDRISYEQYF. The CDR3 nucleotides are TGTGCCAGCAGTGATCGGATCTCCTACGAGCAGTACTTC.

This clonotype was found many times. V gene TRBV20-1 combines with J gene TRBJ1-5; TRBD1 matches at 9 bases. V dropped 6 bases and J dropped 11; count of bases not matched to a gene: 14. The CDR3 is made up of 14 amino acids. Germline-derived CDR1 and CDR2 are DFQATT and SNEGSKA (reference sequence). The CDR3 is CSAASGQGIRSQHF. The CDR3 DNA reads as TGCAGTGCCGCCTCGGGACAGGGAATACGGTCCCAGCATTTT.

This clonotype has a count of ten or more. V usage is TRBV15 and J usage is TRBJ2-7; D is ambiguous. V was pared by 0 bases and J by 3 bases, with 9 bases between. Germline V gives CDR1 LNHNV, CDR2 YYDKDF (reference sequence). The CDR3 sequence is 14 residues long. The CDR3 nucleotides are TGTGCCACCAGCAGAGATCGCCGAAACTACGAGCAGTACTTC. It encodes CATSRDRRNYEQYF.